The rows below give T cell receptor beta chains drawn from one sample of a study of blood T cell repertoires in COVID-19. Data came from immunoSEQ multiplex PCR; TCRdb stores just in-frame clones and leaves some out. Among more than 300,000 clones listed, 90% to 95% were seen once. The sequenced sample consisted of peripheral blood. Receptors were obtained from a woman between 18 and 29 years old who had recovered from COVID-19. CDR3s include the opening cysteine and the closing phenylalanine or tryptophan. The order of the fields is D gene, J gene, V gene, clone size, CDR3 DNA, CDR3 protein. The D gene is left open where the match is weak. The size of a clone is reported for some rows only, either as once, few or many, or as a class for expanded clones.

D: -
J: TRBJ1-6
V: TRBV2
size: -
DNA: TGTGCCAGCAGAGAGGAGGACTACCTCCACTTT
CDR3: CASREEDYLHF

D: TRBD2
J: TRBJ2-1
V: TRBV19
size: -
DNA: TGTGCCAGTCGATCTAGCGGGCGCTACAATGAGCAGTTCTTC
CDR3: CASRSSGRYNEQFF

D: TRBD2
J: TRBJ2-2
V: TRBV12-5
size: -
DNA: TGTGCTAGTGGTTTTCTCCCTAGCGGGATCACCGGGGAGCTGTTTTTT
CDR3: CASGFLPSGITGELFF

D: TRBD2
J: TRBJ2-1
V: TRBV24-1
size: -
DNA: TGTGCCACCAGTGACCCACTAGCGGGAGCTAACAATGAGCAGTTCTTC
CDR3: CATSDPLAGANNEQFF

D: -
J: TRBJ1-1
V: TRBV30
size: -
DNA: TGTGCCTGCGTAGGGGGGGACACTGAAGCTTTCTTT
CDR3: CACVGGDTEAFF

D: -
J: TRBJ1-1
V: TRBV19
size: -
DNA: TGTGCCAGTAGTGTTGGACACCAGATTCTGAACACTGAAGCTTTCTTT
CDR3: CASSVGHQILNTEAFF

D: -
J: TRBJ2-1
V: TRBV11-2
size: -
DNA: TGTGCCAGCAGCCGCCGCGGACTGGCACCCTACAATGAGCAGTTCTTC
CDR3: CASSRRGLAPYNEQFF

D: -
J: TRBJ2-1
V: TRBV19
size: -
DNA: TGTGCCAGTAGTGCCCAACTAGTTCTTGAGCAGTTCTTC
CDR3: CASSAQLVLEQFF

D: TRBD1
J: TRBJ1-2
V: TRBV6-5
size: -
DNA: TGTGCCAGCAGCCACAGACCGGGACAGGGGTATGGCTACACCTTC
CDR3: CASSHRPGQGYGYTF

D: -
J: TRBJ2-5
V: TRBV25-1
size: -
DNA: TGTGCCAGCAGTCGTCCGTTAGCACAAGAGACCCAGTACTTC
CDR3: CASSRPLAQETQYF

D: -
J: TRBJ1-6
V: TRBV24-1
size: -
DNA: TGTGCCACCAGTGACCAGTATAATTCACCCCTCCACTTT
CDR3: CATSDQYNSPLHF

D: TRBD2
J: TRBJ2-2
V: TRBV9
size: -
DNA: TGTGCCAGCGCCGTTGGTAGCGGGAGTTCCGGGGAGCTGTTTTTT
CDR3: CASAVGSGSSGELFF

D: -
J: TRBJ2-1
V: TRBV5-1
size: -
DNA: TGCGCCAGCAGCGCCCCATCCTACAGTAATGAGCAGTTCTTC
CDR3: CASSAPSYSNEQFF

D: -
J: TRBJ2-2
V: TRBV4-1
size: -
DNA: TGCGCCAGCAGCCTCTGGATGGGGGGTGCGAACACCGGGGAGCTGTTTTTT
CDR3: CASSLWMGGANTGELFF

D: -
J: TRBJ1-2
V: TRBV5-5
size: -
DNA: TGTGCCAGCACCGAAGAGGACTATGGCTACACCTTC
CDR3: CASTEEDYGYTF

D: -
J: TRBJ2-3
V: TRBV11-2
size: -
DNA: TGTGCCAGCAGCTTTAGCGTGCCAGGGGCGGGGGTGGATACGCAGTATTTT
CDR3: CASSFSVPGAGVDTQYF

D: -
J: TRBJ1-1
V: TRBV2
size: -
DNA: TGTGCCAGCGAATTGCACACGCTTGAAGCTTTCTTT
CDR3: CASELHTLEAFF

D: -
J: TRBJ2-2
V: TRBV18
size: -
DNA: TGTGCCAGCTCACCACCGACATCTTCCGGGGAGCTGTTTTTT
CDR3: CASSPPTSSGELFF

D: TRBD1
J: TRBJ1-5
V: TRBV18
size: -
DNA: TGTGCCAGCTCACAAGGGACAGGGCTCTATCAGCCCCAGCATTTT
CDR3: CASSQGTGLYQPQHF

D: TRBD1
J: TRBJ1-1
V: TRBV27
size: -
DNA: TGTGCCAGCAGTCTACAGGGGGCGCGAGCTTTCTTT
CDR3: CASSLQGARAFF

D: -
J: TRBJ2-3
V: TRBV6-2/TRBV6-3
size: -
DNA: TGTGCCAGCAGTTCCAAGCGGACAGATACGCAGTATTTT
CDR3: CASSSKRTDTQYF

D: TRBD1
J: TRBJ2-1
V: TRBV20-1
size: -
DNA: TGCAGTGCTAGTTCGGACAGGGGGATTCACAATGAGCAGTTCTTC
CDR3: CSASSDRGIHNEQFF

D: TRBD2
J: TRBJ2-1
V: TRBV4-3
size: -
DNA: TGCGCCAGCAGCCAAGATGGGACTAGGGGTAGGCATGAGCAGTTCTTC
CDR3: CASSQDGTRGRHEQFF

D: TRBD1
J: TRBJ1-2
V: TRBV9
size: few
DNA: TGTGCCAGCAGCCCCTTCCGTGGGGACAGCAGCGACTATGGCTACACCTTC
CDR3: CASSPFRGDSSDYGYTF

D: TRBD1
J: TRBJ1-2
V: TRBV6-5
size: few
DNA: TGTGCCAGCAGCTCCTTAGACAGGGGGGCGTATGGCTACACCTTC
CDR3: CASSSLDRGAYGYTF

D: TRBD2
J: TRBJ2-5
V: TRBV10-3
size: -
DNA: TGTGCCATCAGTGACGGGCTAGCGGGAGAGACCCAGTACTTC
CDR3: CAISDGLAGETQYF

D: -
J: TRBJ1-2
V: TRBV12-3/TRBV12-4
size: once
DNA: TGTGCCACCAGTGGAGGTGGAGGCTACACCTTC
CDR3: CATSGGGGYTF

D: -
J: TRBJ1-2
V: TRBV19
size: few
DNA: TGTGCCAGTGCAGATCCGCCGAACTATGGCTACACCTTC
CDR3: CASADPPNYGYTF

D: -
J: TRBJ1-1
V: TRBV10-2
size: -
DNA: TGCGCCAGCAGTGAGGGCGGCACTGAAGCTTTCTTT
CDR3: CASSEGGTEAFF

D: -
J: TRBJ2-3
V: TRBV7-9
size: -
DNA: TGTGCCAGCAGCTTACGACAGAGTTCCACAGATACGCAGTATTTT
CDR3: CASSLRQSSTDTQYF

D: -
J: TRBJ1-4
V: TRBV7-2
size: -
DNA: TGTGCCAGCAGCTCCTCAGGGGAAAAACTGTTTTTT
CDR3: CASSSSGEKLFF

D: -
J: TRBJ2-3
V: TRBV9
size: few
DNA: TGTGCCAGCAGCGTAGGTCTGGCCTCGGGAGGCACAGATACGCAGTATTTT
CDR3: CASSVGLASGGTDTQYF

D: -
J: TRBJ2-6
V: TRBV27
size: -
DNA: TGTGCCAGCAGTTTAAGACGGACTAACTCTGGGGCCAACGTCCTGACTTTC
CDR3: CASSLRRTNSGANVLTF

D: -
J: TRBJ2-1
V: TRBV9
size: -
DNA: TGTGCCAGCAGCCCATGGCGGGGTAATGAGCAGTTCTTC
CDR3: CASSPWRGNEQFF

D: -
J: TRBJ2-1
V: TRBV21-1
size: -
DNA: TGTGCCAGCAGCAACGAACACCACGGGACACACAATGAGCAGTTCTTC
CDR3: CASSNEHHGTHNEQFF

D: TRBD1
J: TRBJ2-5
V: TRBV7-7
size: once
DNA: TGTGCCAGCAGCTTAAGTTCGGGACAGGCCCAAGAGACCCAGTACTTC
CDR3: CASSLSSGQAQETQYF

D: TRBD2
J: TRBJ2-5
V: TRBV7-9
size: -
DNA: TGTGCCAGCAGCTCGCCGACTAGCGGGAGTGTCGGAGAGACCCAGTACTTC
CDR3: CASSSPTSGSVGETQYF

D: -
J: TRBJ1-2
V: TRBV27
size: -
DNA: TGTGCCAGCAGTTTACGGGGGGGCCATGGCTACACCTTC
CDR3: CASSLRGGHGYTF

D: -
J: TRBJ1-6
V: TRBV19
size: -
DNA: TGTGCCAGTAGTCTGGAGGGGAATTCACCCCTCCACTTT
CDR3: CASSLEGNSPLHF

D: -
J: TRBJ2-2
V: TRBV27
size: -
DNA: TGTGCCAGCAGTTTTAATGGACAGATTTCATTTTCCACCGGGGAGCTGTTTTTT
CDR3: CASSFNGQISFSTGELFF

D: TRBD2
J: TRBJ2-2
V: TRBV24-1
size: -
DNA: TGTGCCACCAGTGATTTGGTCCAAGGTCCTACTAGCGGGAGTTCCAACACCGGGGAGCTGTTTTTT
CDR3: CATSDLVQGPTSGSSNTGELFF

D: TRBD2
J: TRBJ2-1
V: TRBV7-6
size: once
DNA: TGTGCCAGCAGCCCAGGGCGGGAGTTGGCCAATGAGCAGTTCTTC
CDR3: CASSPGRELANEQFF

D: TRBD1
J: TRBJ1-6
V: TRBV11-3
size: -
DNA: TGTGCCAGCAACGACAGGGCAAATTCACCCCTCCACTTT
CDR3: CASNDRANSPLHF

D: -
J: TRBJ2-6
V: TRBV7-9
size: -
DNA: TGTGCCAGCAGCCACCCACTCGGCAGGGGGGCGTCTGGGGCCAACGTCCTGACTTTC
CDR3: CASSHPLGRGASGANVLTF

D: -
J: TRBJ2-2
V: TRBV20-1
size: -
DNA: TGCAGTGCTAGTGAGGGACTGACCGGGGAGCTGTTTTTT
CDR3: CSASEGLTGELFF

D: TRBD1
J: TRBJ1-2
V: TRBV5-5
size: -
DNA: TGTGCCAGCAGGACCCAGGGGGCGCCTTCTGGCTACACCTTC
CDR3: CASRTQGAPSGYTF

D: -
J: TRBJ1-1
V: TRBV7-2
size: -
DNA: TGTGCCAGCAGCTTAAGCAGGGACACTGAAGCTTTCTTT
CDR3: CASSLSRDTEAFF

D: -
J: TRBJ2-4
V: TRBV11-3
size: -
DNA: TGTGCCAGCAGCTTAGACCGAAGAAGGGGCAAAAACATTCAGTACTTC
CDR3: CASSLDRRRGKNIQYF

D: TRBD2
J: TRBJ2-3
V: TRBV7-7
size: -
DNA: TGTGCCAGCAGCCCCGGGACTAGCGGGCCTCTGGGTGTGGATACGCAGTATTTT
CDR3: CASSPGTSGPLGVDTQYF

D: -
J: TRBJ1-1
V: TRBV19
size: -
DNA: TGTGCCAGTAACAGGCGCCGAAGGGACACTGAAGCTTTCTTT
CDR3: CASNRRRRDTEAFF

D: TRBD2
J: TRBJ2-2
V: TRBV7-7
size: -
DNA: TGTGCCAGCAGCGTTAGCGGGATCGACACCGGGGAGCTGTTTTTT
CDR3: CASSVSGIDTGELFF

D: TRBD2
J: TRBJ2-5
V: TRBV18
size: -
DNA: TGTGCCAGCTCACCCCCCGCTAGCGGGAGACAAGAGACCCAGTACTTC
CDR3: CASSPPASGRQETQYF

D: TRBD2
J: TRBJ2-5
V: TRBV27
size: -
DNA: TGTGCCAGCAAAGTAGCGGGAGGGGTGGAGACCCAGTACTTC
CDR3: CASKVAGGVETQYF

D: -
J: TRBJ1-1
V: TRBV5-4
size: -
DNA: TGTGCCAGCAGCTCCGGACAACCGAACACTGAAGCTTTCTTT
CDR3: CASSSGQPNTEAFF

D: TRBD1
J: TRBJ2-5
V: TRBV5-6
size: -
DNA: TGTGCCAGCAGCTTGGCCGCGGACAGGGCGGGGGAGACCCAGTACTTC
CDR3: CASSLAADRAGETQYF

D: -
J: TRBJ2-3
V: TRBV7-9
size: -
DNA: TGTGCCAGCAGCTCCACCGGGGGGCCAGATACGCAGTATTTT
CDR3: CASSSTGGPDTQYF

D: TRBD2
J: TRBJ2-1
V: TRBV5-5
size: -
DNA: TGTGCCAGCAGCTTGGTAGGGACTAGCGGGAGGGCGGTGAAGTTCTTC
CDR3: CASSLVGTSGRAVKFF

D: -
J: TRBJ2-1
V: TRBV23-1
size: -
DNA: TGCGCCAGCAGTCCCCGACGGCGGAATGAGCAGTTCTTC
CDR3: CASSPRRRNEQFF

D: -
J: TRBJ1-1
V: TRBV6-5
size: -
DNA: TGTGCCAGCAGTTACCGTAGAGGGACTGAAGCTTTCTTT
CDR3: CASSYRRGTEAFF

D: -
J: TRBJ1-1
V: TRBV12-3/TRBV12-4
size: -
DNA: TGTGCCAGCAGCGGCAGGGTAATCACTGAAGCTTTCTTT
CDR3: CASSGRVITEAFF